This entry lists 9 T cell receptor beta chains sequenced from one sample in a study of T cells in Graves' hyperthyroidism and ophthalmopathy. There were TCR beta CDR3 regions amplified from RNA transcripts. RT-PCR in the first round (using the HTBI primer set) targeted the TCR CDR3. From the multiplex PCR reads, TCRdb called clonotypes with MiXCR, one entry per CDR3 protein. The sample consists of about 400,000 distinct CDR3 sequences, under 15% of them appearing once. What was sequenced was blood. These receptors originate from a woman between 25 and 40 years old with Graves' hyperthyroidism.

The chain combines TRBV5-1 with TRBJ2-1; 8 bases match TRBD2. The CDR3 is made up of 17 amino acids. The ends lost 0 bases at V and 4 bases at J; junction bases unmatched: 9. CDR1 is SGHRS, CDR2 YFSETQ, per germline. CDR3 sequence: CASSLAGRLASYNEQFF. CDR3 sequence (DNA): TGCGCCAGCAGCTTGGCCGGGCGACTAGCGTCATACAATGAGCAGTTCTTC.

The chain couples TRBV6-1 to TRBJ2-5; the match to TRBD2 covers 15 bases. V shed 6 bases, J shed 2 bases, and the junction held 19 bases outside the gene matches. CDR1 and CDR2 from the germline V gene are MNHNS and SASEGT. The CDR3 contains 21 residues. The DNA for the CDR3 is TGTGCCAGCAGCCAATGGGGCTTGGAATTAGGGACTAGCGGGAGGCAAGAGACCCAGTACTTC. Its protein is CASSQWGLELGTSGRQETQYF.

Comments on this clonotype: A clone one base away is much larger, so this may be a read error. The chain has TRBV20-1 and TRBJ2-7; no definite D call. From germline, CDR1 is DFQATT and CDR2 SNEGSKA (reference sequence). This CDR3 has 13 amino acids. V was trimmed by 4 bases and J by 4 bases, leaving 14 bases between them. CDR3 loop: CSATPIGLYEQYF. The CDR3 DNA sequence: TGCAGTGCTACACCGATCGGCCTTTACGAGCAGTACTTC.

This clonotype was found a few times. The CDR3 protein is CASSGTSGRAGTGELFF. CDR3 sequence (DNA): TGCGCCAGCAGCGGGACTAGCGGGAGGGCCGGAACCGGGGAGCTGTTTTTT. The rearrangement uses TRBV5-1 and TRBJ2-2; TRBD2 matches 16 bases. The CDR3 covers 17 residues. The trim removed 4 bases at V and 5 bases at J, leaving 5 bases unmatched. The germline V gene encodes CDR1 SGHRS and CDR2 YFSETQ.

V and J are TRBV10-3 and TRBJ2-3, with 8 bases identical to TRBD1. Trimming removed 10 bases from V and 4 bases from J; junction bases left unmatched: 7. Germline assignment: CDR1 ENHRY and CDR2 SYGVKD. This CDR3 has 13 residues. CDR3 bases: TGTGCCACCTTTCAGGGGGCCTCAGATACGCAGTATTTT. Encoded protein: CATFQGASDTQYF.

This sequence joins TRBV6-1 and TRBJ2-5, with TRBD2 matching over 12 bases. CDR3 length: 14 amino acids. CDR1 is MNHNS and CDR2 is SASEGT in the germline V gene. J gave up 5 bases and V 6 bases, and 4 bases lay outside the gene matches. The CDR3 region has the DNA TGTGCCAGCAGGACTAGCGGGAGTGGGGAGACCCAGTACTTC. It encodes CASRTSGSGETQYF.

This clonotype was counted many times. V gene TRBV20-1 combines with J gene TRBJ2-7; a possible D gene is TRBD2 (7 bases). Germline loops: CDR1 DFQATT, CDR2 SNEGSKA (reference sequence). The CDR3 is 13 amino acids. The V gene lost 6 bases and the J gene lost 0 bases, with 12 bases spanning the gap. CDR3 nucleotides: TGCAGTGCCCGGAGGGGGGGCTCCTACGAGCAGTACTTC. It translates to CSARRGGSYEQYF.

A note on this clonotype: A much larger clone lies one base from this, so it may be a read error. The chain's CDR3 is CASRPLPAANEKLFF. The CDR3 DNA follows: TGTGCCAGCAGACCCCTACCTGCAGCTAATGAAAAACTGTTTTTT. The V call is TRBV28, the J call TRBJ1-4; no clear D. The germline V gene encodes CDR1 MDHEN and CDR2 SYDVKM. Trimming pared 6 bases from V and 3 bases from J, leaving 14 bases between. This CDR3 has 15 amino acids.

This clonotype was seen more than once but under ten times. J is TRBJ2-3 and V is TRBV9; no clear D gene. The CDR3 contains 14 residues. V lost 0 bases, J lost 4 bases, and 9 bases lay in between. CDR1 and CDR2 from the germline V gene are SGDLS and YYNGEE. This CDR3 reads CASSVAQVPDTQYF. DNA of the CDR3: TGTGCCAGCAGCGTAGCTCAGGTTCCAGATACGCAGTATTTT.